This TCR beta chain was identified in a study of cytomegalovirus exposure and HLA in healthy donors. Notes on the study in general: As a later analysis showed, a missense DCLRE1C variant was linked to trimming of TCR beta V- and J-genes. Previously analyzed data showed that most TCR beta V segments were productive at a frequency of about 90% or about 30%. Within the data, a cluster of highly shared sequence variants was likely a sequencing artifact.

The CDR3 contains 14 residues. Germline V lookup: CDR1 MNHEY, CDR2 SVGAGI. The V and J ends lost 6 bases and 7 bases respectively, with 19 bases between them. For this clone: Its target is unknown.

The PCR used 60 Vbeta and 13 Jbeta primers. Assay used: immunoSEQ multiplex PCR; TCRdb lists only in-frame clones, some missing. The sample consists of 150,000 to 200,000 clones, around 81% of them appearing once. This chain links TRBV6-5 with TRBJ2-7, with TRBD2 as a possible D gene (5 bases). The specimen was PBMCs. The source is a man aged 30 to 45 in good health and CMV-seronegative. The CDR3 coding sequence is TGTGCCAGCAGCGATGAAGGACCCACGGGAGAGCAGTACTTC. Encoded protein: CASSDEGPTGEQYF.